The 12 T cell receptor beta chains below come from one sample, sequenced in a study of T cells in Graves' hyperthyroidism and ophthalmopathy. Amplified TCR beta CDR3 regions derived from RNA transcripts. A set of HTBI primers served as the primers for a first-round RT-PCR of the TCR CDR3. Each CDR3 protein gets one entry after TCRdb re-called the multiplex PCR reads with MiXCR. The sample holds about 250,000 distinct CDR3 sequences; nearly 15% are singletons and the top ten take around 30%. Sequenced material: blood. The receptor source for this set is a woman in her 50s with Graves' hyperthyroidism that later progressed to Graves' ophthalmopathy.

The sample holds many counts of this clonotype. The chain has TRBV12-3 or TRBV12-4 and TRBJ2-2; D not resolved. V lost 5 bases and J lost 4, with 8 bases in between. The CDR3 consists of 13 residues. CDR3 protein: CASSPQATGELFF. CDR3 coding DNA: TGTGCCAGCAGTCCTCAAGCCACCGGGGAGCTGTTTTTT.

At least ten counts were recorded for this clonotype. The V and J genes are TRBV20-1 and TRBJ2-7; D is perhaps TRBD2 (5 bases). The CDR3 extends over 15 amino acids. V lost 3 bases, J lost 3 bases, and 18 bases lay in between. The germline gives CDR1 DFQATT, CDR2 SNEGSKA (reference sequence). The CDR3 reads CSASAWMARGYEQYF. The CDR3 coding sequence is TGCAGTGCTAGCGCCTGGATGGCTCGGGGCTACGAGCAGTACTTC.

The J gene is TRBJ1-2, the V gene TRBV2; D remains ambiguous. V was clipped by 2 bases and J by 3 bases, with 10 bases between them. The V gene's germline CDR1 is SNHLY and CDR2 FYNNEI. This CDR3 contains 14 residues. Here the CDR3 DNA reads TGTGCCAGCAGTGAAAGGCAGGCCTACTATGGCTACACCTTC. Its protein product is CASSERQAYYGYTF. The variable domain in full, with the rest retrieved from reference TRBV2 and TRBJ1-2, is EPEVTQTPSHQVTQMGQEVILRCVPISNHLYFYWYRQILGQKVEFLVSFYNNEISEKSEIFDDQFSVERPDGSNFTLKIRSTKLEDSAMYFCASSERQAYYGYTFGSGTRLTVV.

The chain combines TRBV5-8 with TRBJ2-1; D unresolved. Germline CDR1 reads SGHTS; CDR2 reads YDEGEE. There are 12 residues in the CDR3. Trimming pared 1 base from V and 9 bases from J, leaving 8 bases between. CDR3 protein: CASSLLDGEQFF. CDR3 DNA: TGTGCCAGCAGCTTGCTAGACGGTGAGCAGTTCTTC.

This sequence joins TRBV28 and TRBJ2-7, with 7 bases that match TRBD1. The V segment lost 3 bases and the J segment 6 bases; nucleotides outside the gene matches: 11. The CDR3 covers 15 residues. Germline lookup yields CDR1 MDHEN and CDR2 SYDVKM. CDR3 residues: CASSLEQGSKSEQYF. CDR3 DNA: TGTGCCAGCAGTTTGGAACAGGGGTCTAAAAGCGAGCAGTACTTC.

The CDR3 nucleotides are TGTGCCAGCAGTTTAACCCACGAGCAGTACTTC. Translating it yields CASSLTHEQYF. V is TRBV27 and J is TRBJ2-7, with no clear D. V lost 2 bases, J lost 5 bases, and 4 bases lay in between. Looked up from germline, CDR1 is MNHEY and CDR2 is SMNVEV (reference sequence). The CDR3 consists of 11 residues.

This clonotype was counted at least ten times. The chain joins TRBV28 to TRBJ2-5; D is uncertain. Germline CDR1 reads MDHEN; CDR2 reads SYDVKM. The V end was cut by 6 bases, the J end by 4 bases, with 18 bases between. The length of the CDR3 is 15 residues. The CDR3, as DNA: TGTGCCAGCAGCCCTGGGCCCTCAGAAGGAGAGACCCAGTACTTC. This gives the protein CASSPGPSEGETQYF.

This clonotype was detected ten times or more. This chain uses TRBV5-1 with TRBJ1-2; D perhaps matches TRBD1 (6 bases). CDR1 and CDR2 (germline): SGHRS, YFSETQ. V was cut by 0 bases and J by 4 bases, with 13 bases left in between. This CDR3 comprises 15 residues. The CDR3 loop reads CASSLEGSGVYGYTF. The CDR3 nucleotides read TGCGCCAGCAGCTTGGAGGGGTCAGGGGTCTATGGCTACACCTTC.

This clonotype was observed at least ten times. This chain links TRBV12-3 or TRBV12-4 with TRBJ2-5; TRBD2 matches at 16 bases. The CDR3 loop spans 21 amino acids. J gave up 5 bases and V 6 bases, and 21 bases lay outside the gene matches. The CDR3, as DNA: TGTGCCAGCAGCCCCTCCCCCATTCCCGGGACTAGCGGGAGGGCCGGGGAGACCCAGTACTTC. This sequence encodes CASSPSPIPGTSGRAGETQYF.

This clonotype has at least ten counts. The CDR3, as DNA: TGTGCCAGCAGCTTTGCGGGAGGGAACACCGGGGAGCTGTTTTTT. Amino acids: CASSFAGGNTGELFF. The chain is built from TRBV7-3 and TRBJ2-2, with 8 bases lining up with TRBD2. V trimming: 3 bases; J trimming: 1 base; junction bases outside the gene matches: 1. Germline CDR1 and CDR2: SGHTA and FQGTGA. The CDR3 loop spans 15 amino acids.

This clonotype was recorded many times. The chain is built from TRBV5-1 and TRBJ2-3; D unclear. V was trimmed by 0 bases and J by 2 bases, leaving 10 bases between them. The CDR3 extends over 15 amino acids. Germline lookup yields CDR1 SGHRS and CDR2 YFSETQ. The CDR3 DNA follows: TGCGCCAGCAGCTTGGCAGTCCAGTTCACAGATACGCAGTATTTT. Translating it yields CASSLAVQFTDTQYF.

This clonotype was detected a few times. This rearrangement joins TRBV5-1 to TRBJ2-5; the match to TRBD2 covers 9 bases. V lost 2 bases and J lost 5; bases outside the gene matches: 10. Looked up from germline, CDR1 is SGHRS and CDR2 is YFSETQ. CDR3 size: 16 residues. The CDR3 DNA follows: TGCGCCAGCAGCTTTAGCGCTAGCGGGATGGGGGAGACCCAGTACTTC. Its translation is CASSFSASGMGETQYF.